Listed below are T cell receptor beta chains from one sample, sequenced in a study of T cells after yellow fever vaccination. TCRdb used MiXCR to reprocess the 5' RACE reads, holding one entry per CDR3 protein. The sample lists roughly 330,000 distinct CDR3 sequences, about 6.6% occurring once. This sample comprised PBMCs, obtained more than 40 days after the first yellow fever vaccination. The receptors were sampled from a man aged 18 to 29 who received the YFV17D yellow fever vaccine. Both conserved end residues are part of each CDR3. The D gene is left open where the match is weak. Expanded clones get a size class; other rows say once, few or many, or leave the size out.

J gene	D gene	clone size	V gene	CDR3 DNA	CDR3 protein
TRBJ1-4	-	few	TRBV18	TGTGCCAGCTCACCGCGAAACACCTTTGCAACTAATGAAAAACTGTTTTTT	CASSPRNTFATNEKLFF
TRBJ2-3	-	many	TRBV4-1	TGCGCCAGCAGCCGTGGCGGGGTGATCACAGGTACGCAGTATTTT	CASSRGGVITGTQYF
TRBJ1-6	-	-	TRBV11-1	TGTGCCAGCAGCTCCAGGGTACAGAATTCACCCCTCCACTTT	CASSSRVQNSPLHF
TRBJ1-1	TRBD1	-	TRBV28	TGTGCCAGCATTCCGGGACAGGGCACTGAAGCTTTCTTT	CASIPGQGTEAFF
TRBJ2-3	-	-	TRBV12-3/TRBV12-4	TGTGCCAGCAGTCCCCAGGGAGGGGGGGATACGCAGTATTTT	CASSPQGGGDTQYF
TRBJ2-1	-	few	TRBV6-5	TGTGCCAGCAGTTACTCGGGACAATCCTACAATGAGCAGTTCTTC	CASSYSGQSYNEQFF
TRBJ2-2	TRBD2	few	TRBV4-1	TGCGCCAGCAGCGCCCTGGGAGGGCTGGGTGTCGGGGAGCTGTTTTTT	CASSALGGLGVGELFF
TRBJ2-2	TRBD1	-	TRBV7-8	TGTGCCAGCGTCAGGGGGTTCGGAACCGGGGAGCTGTTTTTT	CASVRGFGTGELFF
TRBJ1-3	-	few	TRBV5-6	TGTGCCAGCACCCGAGGGGGGGCTTCAGGAAACACCATATATTTT	CASTRGGASGNTIYF
TRBJ1-2	-	many	TRBV11-2	TGTGCCAGCAGCTTAGGTCTGGCTAACTATGGCTACACCTTC	CASSLGLANYGYTF
TRBJ2-7	-	many	TRBV20-1	TGCAGTGCTAGAAACCCAGCTACACTCGAGCAGTACTTC	CSARNPATLEQYF
TRBJ2-7	-	few	TRBV15	TGTGCCACCAGCCCCCGTTATTTCGCCTACGAGCAGTACTTC	CATSPRYFAYEQYF
TRBJ2-1	TRBD1	many	TRBV27	TGTGCCAGCTCCTCCATCCTCAGGGGGACATACAATGAGCAGTTCTTC	CASSSILRGTYNEQFF
TRBJ1-1	-	-	TRBV20-1	TGCAGTGCTAGTCTGGACACTGAAGCTTTCTTT	CSASLDTEAFF
TRBJ1-5	-	-	TRBV24-1	TGTGCCACCAGTGCGGGGGGTAACAATCAGCCCCAGCATTTT	CATSAGGNNQPQHF